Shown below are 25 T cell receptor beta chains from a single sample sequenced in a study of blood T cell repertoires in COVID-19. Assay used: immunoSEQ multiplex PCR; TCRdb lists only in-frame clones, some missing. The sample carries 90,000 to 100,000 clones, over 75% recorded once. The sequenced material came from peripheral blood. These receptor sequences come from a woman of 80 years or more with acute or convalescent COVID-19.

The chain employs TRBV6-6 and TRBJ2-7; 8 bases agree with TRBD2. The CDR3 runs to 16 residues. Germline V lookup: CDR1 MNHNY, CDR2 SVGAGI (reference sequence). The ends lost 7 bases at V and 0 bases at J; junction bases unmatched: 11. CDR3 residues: CASNPRGGGSSYEQYF. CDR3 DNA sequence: TGTGCCAGCAACCCTAGGGGCGGGGGGAGCTCCTACGAGCAGTACTTC.

DNA for the CDR3: TGCGCCAGCAGCCAAGAGTTCCTACAGGGGCGGGGTGAAAAACTGTTTTTT. This translates into CASSQEFLQGRGEKLFF. J is TRBJ1-4 and V is TRBV4-3; 7 bases are shared with TRBD1. Trimming took 0 bases from V and 7 from J; bases not matched to a gene: 11. CDR3 length: 17 amino acids. Germline CDR1 and CDR2: LGHNA and YSLEER.

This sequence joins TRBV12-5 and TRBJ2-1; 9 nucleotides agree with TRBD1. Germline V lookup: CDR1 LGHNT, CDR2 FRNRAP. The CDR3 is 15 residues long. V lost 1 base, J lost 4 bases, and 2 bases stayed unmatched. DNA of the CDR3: TGTGCTAGTGGTTTGGGACAGGGGGAGTACAATGAGCAGTTCTTC. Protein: CASGLGQGEYNEQFF.

Here the CDR3 DNA reads TGCGCCAGCAGCTTGGGGGCAGGGACAGATCACATGAACACTGAAGCTTTCTTT. Amino acids: CASSLGAGTDHMNTEAFF. V gene TRBV5-1 combines with J gene TRBJ1-1, with 7 bases fitting TRBD1. The trim removed 0 bases at V and 0 bases at J, leaving 11 bases unmatched. Germline CDR1 and CDR2: SGHRS and YFSETQ. The length of the CDR3 is 18 residues.

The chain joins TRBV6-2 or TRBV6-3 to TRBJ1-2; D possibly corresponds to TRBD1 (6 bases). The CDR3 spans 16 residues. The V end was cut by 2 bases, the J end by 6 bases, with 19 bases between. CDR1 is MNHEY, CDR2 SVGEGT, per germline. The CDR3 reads CASSYGRPARGNGYTF. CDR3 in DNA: TGTGCCAGCAGTTACGGCCGTCCCGCCAGGGGAAATGGCTACACCTTC.

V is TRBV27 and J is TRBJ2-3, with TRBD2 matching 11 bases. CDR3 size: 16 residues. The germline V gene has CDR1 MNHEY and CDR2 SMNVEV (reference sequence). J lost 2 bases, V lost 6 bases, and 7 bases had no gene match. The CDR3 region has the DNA TGTGCCAGCAGCCCTTTAGCGGGGGGGTCCACAGATACGCAGTATTTT. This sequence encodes CASSPLAGGSTDTQYF.

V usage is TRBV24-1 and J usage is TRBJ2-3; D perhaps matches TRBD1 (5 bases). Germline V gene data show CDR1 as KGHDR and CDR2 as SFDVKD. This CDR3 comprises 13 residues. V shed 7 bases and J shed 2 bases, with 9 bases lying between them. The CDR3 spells CATRGQPTDTQYF. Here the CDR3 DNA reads TGTGCCACCAGGGGGCAACCCACAGATACGCAGTATTTT.

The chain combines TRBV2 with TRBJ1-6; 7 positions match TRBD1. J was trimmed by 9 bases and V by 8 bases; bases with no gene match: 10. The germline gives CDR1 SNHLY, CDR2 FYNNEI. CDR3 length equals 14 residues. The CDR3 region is CASRGLTGISPLHF. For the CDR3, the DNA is TGTGCCAGCCGGGGTCTGACAGGGATTTCACCCCTCCACTTT.

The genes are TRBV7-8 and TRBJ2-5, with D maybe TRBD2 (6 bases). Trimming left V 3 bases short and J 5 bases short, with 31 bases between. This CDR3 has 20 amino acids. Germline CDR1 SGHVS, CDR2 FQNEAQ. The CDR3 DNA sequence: TGTGCCAGCAGCTTCGGTTTTGCGACTAGGGGTCAGCGCACAAAGGAGACCCAGTACTTC. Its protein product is CASSFGFATRGQRTKETQYF.

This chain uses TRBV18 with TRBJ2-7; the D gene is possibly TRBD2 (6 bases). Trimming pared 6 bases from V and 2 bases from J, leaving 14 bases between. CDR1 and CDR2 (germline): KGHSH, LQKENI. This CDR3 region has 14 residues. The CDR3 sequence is CASSDGGTPYEQYF. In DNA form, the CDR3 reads TGTGCCAGCTCTGATGGGGGGACCCCCTACGAGCAGTACTTC.

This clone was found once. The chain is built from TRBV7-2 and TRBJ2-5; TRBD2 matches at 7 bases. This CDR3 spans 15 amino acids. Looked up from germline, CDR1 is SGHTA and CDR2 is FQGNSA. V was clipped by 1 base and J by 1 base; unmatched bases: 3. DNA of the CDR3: TGTGCCAGCAGCTTAGTGGGGACTATCCAAGAGACCCAGTACTTC. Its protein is CASSLVGTIQETQYF. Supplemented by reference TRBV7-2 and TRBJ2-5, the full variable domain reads GAGVSQSPSNKVTEKGKDVELRCDPISGHTALYWYRQSLGQGLEFLIYFQGNSAPDKSGLPSDRFSAERTGGSVSTLTIQRTQQEDSAVYLCASSLVGTIQETQYFGPGTRLLVL.

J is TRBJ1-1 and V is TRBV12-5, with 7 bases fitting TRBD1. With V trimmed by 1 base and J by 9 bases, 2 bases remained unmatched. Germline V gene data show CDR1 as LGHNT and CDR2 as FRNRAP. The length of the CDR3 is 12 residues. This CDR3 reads CASGLGQGKAFF. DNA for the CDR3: TGTGCTAGTGGTTTGGGACAGGGAAAAGCTTTCTTT. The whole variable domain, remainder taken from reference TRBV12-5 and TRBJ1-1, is DARVTQTPRHKVTEMGQEVTMRCQPILGHNTVFWYRQTMMQGLELLAYFRNRAPLDDSGMPKDRFSAEMPDATLATLKIQPSEPRDSAVYFCASGLGQGKAFFGQGTRLTVV.

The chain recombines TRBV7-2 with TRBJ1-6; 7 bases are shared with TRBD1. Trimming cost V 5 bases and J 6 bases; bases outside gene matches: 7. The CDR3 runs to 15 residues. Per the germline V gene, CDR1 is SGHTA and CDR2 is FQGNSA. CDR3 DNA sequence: TGTGCCAGCAGCCAGGGACAGCGCTTTAATTCACCCCTCCACTTT. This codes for CASSQGQRFNSPLHF.

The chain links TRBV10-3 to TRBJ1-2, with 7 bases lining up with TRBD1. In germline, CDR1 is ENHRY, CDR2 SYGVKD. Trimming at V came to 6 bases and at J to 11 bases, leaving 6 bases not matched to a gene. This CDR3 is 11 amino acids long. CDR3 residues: CAISVTGVYTF. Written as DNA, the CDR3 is TGTGCCATCAGCGTTACAGGGGTTTACACCTTC.

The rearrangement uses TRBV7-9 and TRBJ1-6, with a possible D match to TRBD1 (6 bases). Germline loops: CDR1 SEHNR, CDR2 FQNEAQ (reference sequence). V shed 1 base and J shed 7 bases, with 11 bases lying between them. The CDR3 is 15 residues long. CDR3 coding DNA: TGTGCCAGCAGCTTAGTGACAGGACAGAATTCACCCCTCCACTTT. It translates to CASSLVTGQNSPLHF.

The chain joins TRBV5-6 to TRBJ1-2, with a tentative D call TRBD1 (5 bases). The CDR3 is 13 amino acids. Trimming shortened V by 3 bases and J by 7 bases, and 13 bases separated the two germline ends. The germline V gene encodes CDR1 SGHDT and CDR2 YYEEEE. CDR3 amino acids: CASSSRDGVGYTF. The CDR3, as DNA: TGTGCCAGCAGCTCCAGGGATGGAGTTGGCTACACCTTC. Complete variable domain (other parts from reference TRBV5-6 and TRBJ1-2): DAGVTQSPTHLIKTRGQQVTLRCSPKSGHDTVSWYQQALGQGPQFIFQYYEEEERQRGNFPDRFSGHQFPNYSSELNVNALLLGDSALYLCASSSRDGVGYTFGSGTRLTVV.

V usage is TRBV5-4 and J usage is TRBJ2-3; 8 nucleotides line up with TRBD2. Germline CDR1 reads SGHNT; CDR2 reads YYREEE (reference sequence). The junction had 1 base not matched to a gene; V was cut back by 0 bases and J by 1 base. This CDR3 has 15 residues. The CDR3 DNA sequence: TGTGCCAGCAGCTTGGCCGGGGGGGGCACAGATACGCAGTATTTT. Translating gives CASSLAGGGTDTQYF. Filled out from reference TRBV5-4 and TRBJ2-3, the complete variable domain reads ETGVTQSPTHLIKTRGQQVTLRCSSQSGHNTVSWYQQALGQGPQFIFQYYREEENGRGNFPPRFSGLQFPNYSSELNVNALELDDSALYLCASSLAGGGTDTQYFGPGTRLTVL.

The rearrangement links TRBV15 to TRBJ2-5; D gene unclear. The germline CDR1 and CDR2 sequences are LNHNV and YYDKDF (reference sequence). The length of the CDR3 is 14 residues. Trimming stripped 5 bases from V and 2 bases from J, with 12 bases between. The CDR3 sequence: CATSLSPVQETQYF. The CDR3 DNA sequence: TGTGCCACCAGCCTTTCCCCAGTTCAAGAGACCCAGTACTTC.

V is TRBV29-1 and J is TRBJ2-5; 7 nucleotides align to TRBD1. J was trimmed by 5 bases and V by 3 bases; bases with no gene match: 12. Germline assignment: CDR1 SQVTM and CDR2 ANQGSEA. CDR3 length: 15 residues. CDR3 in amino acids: CSVESYRGRRETQYF. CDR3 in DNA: TGCAGCGTTGAGTCCTACAGGGGCCGGCGGGAGACCCAGTACTTC.

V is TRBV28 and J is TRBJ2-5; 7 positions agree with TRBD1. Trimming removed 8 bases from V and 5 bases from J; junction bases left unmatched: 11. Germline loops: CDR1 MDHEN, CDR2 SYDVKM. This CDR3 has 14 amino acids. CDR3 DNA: TGTGCCAGCCAACGACAGGGCTATTGGGAGACCCAGTACTTC. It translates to CASQRQGYWETQYF.

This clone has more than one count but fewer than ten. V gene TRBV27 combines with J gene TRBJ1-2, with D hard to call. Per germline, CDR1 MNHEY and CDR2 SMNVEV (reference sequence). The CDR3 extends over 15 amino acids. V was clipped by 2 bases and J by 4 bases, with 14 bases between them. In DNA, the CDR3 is TGTGCCAGCAGTTTACGGCGGGAAAGTAGCTATGGCTACACCTTC. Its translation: CASSLRRESSYGYTF.

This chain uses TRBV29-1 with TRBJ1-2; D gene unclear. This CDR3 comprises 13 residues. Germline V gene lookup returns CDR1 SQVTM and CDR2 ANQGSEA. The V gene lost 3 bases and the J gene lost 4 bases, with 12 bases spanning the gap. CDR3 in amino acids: CSVDSSSGYGYTF. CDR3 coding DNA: TGCAGCGTTGACAGTTCGTCGGGCTATGGCTACACCTTC.

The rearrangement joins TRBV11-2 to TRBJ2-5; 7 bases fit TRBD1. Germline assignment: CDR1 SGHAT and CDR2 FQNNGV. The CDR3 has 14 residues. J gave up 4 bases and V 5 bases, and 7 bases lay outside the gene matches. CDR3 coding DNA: TGTGCCAGCAGCCGCATACAGGGGACAGAGACCCAGTACTTC. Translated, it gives CASSRIQGTETQYF.

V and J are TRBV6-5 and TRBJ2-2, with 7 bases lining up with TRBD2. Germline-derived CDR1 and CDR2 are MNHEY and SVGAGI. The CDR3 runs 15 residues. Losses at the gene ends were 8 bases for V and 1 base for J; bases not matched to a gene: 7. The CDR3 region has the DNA TGTGCCAGCCGAGCGGGGAGAGGGAACACCGGGGAGCTGTTTTTT. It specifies CASRAGRGNTGELFF.

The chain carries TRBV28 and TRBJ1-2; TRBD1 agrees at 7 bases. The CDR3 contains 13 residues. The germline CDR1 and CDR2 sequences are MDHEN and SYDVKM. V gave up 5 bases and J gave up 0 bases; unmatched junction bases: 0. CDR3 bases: TGTGCCAGCAGTACAGGGGCTAACTATGGCTACACCTTC. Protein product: CASSTGANYGYTF.